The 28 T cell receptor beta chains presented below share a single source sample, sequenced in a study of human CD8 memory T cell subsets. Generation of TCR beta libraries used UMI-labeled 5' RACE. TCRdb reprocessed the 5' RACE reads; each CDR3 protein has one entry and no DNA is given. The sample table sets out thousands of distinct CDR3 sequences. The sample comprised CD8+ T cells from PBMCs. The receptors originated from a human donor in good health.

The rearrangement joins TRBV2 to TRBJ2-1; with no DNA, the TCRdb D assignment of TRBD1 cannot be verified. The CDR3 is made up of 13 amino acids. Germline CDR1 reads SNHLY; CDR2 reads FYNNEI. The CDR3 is CASSGGDYNEQFF.

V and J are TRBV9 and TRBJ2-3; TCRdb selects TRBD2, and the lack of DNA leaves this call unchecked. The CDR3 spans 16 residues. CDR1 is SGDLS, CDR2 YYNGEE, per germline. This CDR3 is CASSPAQSTSTDTQYF.

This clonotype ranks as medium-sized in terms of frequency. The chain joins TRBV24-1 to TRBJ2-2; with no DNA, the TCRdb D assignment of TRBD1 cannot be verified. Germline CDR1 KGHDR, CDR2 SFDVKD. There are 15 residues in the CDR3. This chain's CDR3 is CATSERDGNTGELFF.

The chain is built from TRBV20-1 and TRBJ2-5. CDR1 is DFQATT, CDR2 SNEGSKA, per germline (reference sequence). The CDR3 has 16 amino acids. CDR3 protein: CSARVSFWRIQETQYF.

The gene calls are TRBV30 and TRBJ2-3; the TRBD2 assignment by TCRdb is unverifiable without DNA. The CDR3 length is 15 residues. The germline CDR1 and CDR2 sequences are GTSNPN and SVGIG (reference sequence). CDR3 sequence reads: CAWGGLAGHRDTQYF.

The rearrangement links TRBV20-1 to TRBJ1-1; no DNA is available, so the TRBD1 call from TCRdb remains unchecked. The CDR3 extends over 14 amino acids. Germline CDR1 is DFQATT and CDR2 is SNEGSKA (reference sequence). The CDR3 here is CSAMGDRGRTEAFF.

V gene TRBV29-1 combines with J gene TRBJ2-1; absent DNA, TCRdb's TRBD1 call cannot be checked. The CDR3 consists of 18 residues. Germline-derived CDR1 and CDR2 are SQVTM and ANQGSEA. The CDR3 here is CSVEDRSGTGISYNEQFF.

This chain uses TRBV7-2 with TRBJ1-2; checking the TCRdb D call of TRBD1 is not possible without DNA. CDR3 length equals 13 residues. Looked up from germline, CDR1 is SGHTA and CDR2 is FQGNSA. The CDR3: CASSWTTGSGYTF.

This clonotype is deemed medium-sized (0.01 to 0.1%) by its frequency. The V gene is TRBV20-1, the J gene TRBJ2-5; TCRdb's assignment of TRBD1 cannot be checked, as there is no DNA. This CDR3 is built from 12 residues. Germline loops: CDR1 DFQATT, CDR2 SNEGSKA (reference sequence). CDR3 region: CSARTGGETQYF.

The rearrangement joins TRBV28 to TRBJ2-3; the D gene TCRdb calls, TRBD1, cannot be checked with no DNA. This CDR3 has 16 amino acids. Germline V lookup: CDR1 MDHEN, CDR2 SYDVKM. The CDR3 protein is CASSFSPGDGADTQYF. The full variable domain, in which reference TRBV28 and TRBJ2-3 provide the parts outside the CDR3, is DVKVTQSSRYLVKRTGEKVFLECVQDMDHENMFWYRQDPGLGLRLIYFSYDVKMKEKGDIPEGYSVSREKKERFSLILESASTNQTSMYLCASSFSPGDGADTQYFGPGTRLTVL.

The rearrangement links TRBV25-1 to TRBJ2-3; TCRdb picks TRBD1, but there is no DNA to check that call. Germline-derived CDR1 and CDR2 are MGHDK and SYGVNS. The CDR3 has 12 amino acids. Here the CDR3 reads CASNRGTDTQYF.

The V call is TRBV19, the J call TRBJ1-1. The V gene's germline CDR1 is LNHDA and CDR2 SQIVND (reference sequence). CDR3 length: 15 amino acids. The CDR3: CASSIEAFMNTEAFF. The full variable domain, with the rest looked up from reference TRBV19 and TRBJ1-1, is DGGITQSPKYLFRKEGQNVTLSCEQNLNHDAMYWYRQDPGQGLRLIYYSQIVNDFQKGDIAEGYSVSREKKESFPLTVTSAQKNPTAFYLCASSIEAFMNTEAFFGQGTRLTVV.

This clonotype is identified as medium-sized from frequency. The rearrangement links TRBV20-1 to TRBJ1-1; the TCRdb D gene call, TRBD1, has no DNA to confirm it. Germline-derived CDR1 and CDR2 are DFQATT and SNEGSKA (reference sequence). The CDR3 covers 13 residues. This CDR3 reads CSARAGSDWEAFF.

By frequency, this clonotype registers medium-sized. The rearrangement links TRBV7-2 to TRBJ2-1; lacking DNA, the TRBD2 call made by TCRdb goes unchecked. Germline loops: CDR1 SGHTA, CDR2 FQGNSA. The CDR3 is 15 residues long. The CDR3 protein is CASSPASGAYNEQFF.

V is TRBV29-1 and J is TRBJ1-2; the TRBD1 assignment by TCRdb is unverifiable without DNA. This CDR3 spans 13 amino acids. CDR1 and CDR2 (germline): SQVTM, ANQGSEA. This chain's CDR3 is CSVVEPSPDGYTF.

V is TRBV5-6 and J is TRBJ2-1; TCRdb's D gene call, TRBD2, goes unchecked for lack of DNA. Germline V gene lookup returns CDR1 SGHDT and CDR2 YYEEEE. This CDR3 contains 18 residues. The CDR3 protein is CASSLTGPGSGDYNEQFF.

CDR3 protein: CASSYDPTSVGELFF. The chain has TRBV6-2 or TRBV6-3 and TRBJ2-2. CDR1 and CDR2 from the germline V gene are MNHEY and SVGEGT. This CDR3 has 15 amino acids.

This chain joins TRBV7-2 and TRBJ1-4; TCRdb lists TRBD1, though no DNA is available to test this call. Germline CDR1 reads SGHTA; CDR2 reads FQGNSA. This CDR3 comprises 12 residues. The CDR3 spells CASSLPDEKLFF.

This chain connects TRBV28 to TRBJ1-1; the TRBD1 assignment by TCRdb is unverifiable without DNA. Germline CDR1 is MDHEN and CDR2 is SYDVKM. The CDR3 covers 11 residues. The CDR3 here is CATFNHPVAFF. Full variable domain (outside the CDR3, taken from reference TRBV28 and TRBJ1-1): DVKVTQSSRYLVKRTGEKVFLECVQDMDHENMFWYRQDPGLGLRLIYFSYDVKMKEKGDIPEGYSVSREKKERFSLILESASTNQTSMYLCATFNHPVAFFGQGTRLTVV.

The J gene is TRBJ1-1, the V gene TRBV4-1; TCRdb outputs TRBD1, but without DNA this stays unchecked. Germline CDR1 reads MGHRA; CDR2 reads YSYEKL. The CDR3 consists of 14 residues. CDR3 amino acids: CASSVRDTYTEAFF.

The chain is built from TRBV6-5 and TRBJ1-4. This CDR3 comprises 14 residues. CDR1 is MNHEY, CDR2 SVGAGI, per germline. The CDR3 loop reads CASSYSRRDEKLFF.

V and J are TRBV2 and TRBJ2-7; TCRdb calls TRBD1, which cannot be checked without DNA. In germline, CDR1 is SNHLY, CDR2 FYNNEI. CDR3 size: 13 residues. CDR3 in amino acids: CASSDEGNHEQYF. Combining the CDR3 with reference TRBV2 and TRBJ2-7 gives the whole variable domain EPEVTQTPSHQVTQMGQEVILRCVPISNHLYFYWYRQILGQKVEFLVSFYNNEISEKSEIFDDQFSVERPDGSNFTLKIRSTKLEDSAMYFCASSDEGNHEQYFGPGTRLTVT.

CDR3 protein: CASSKKGETDTQYF. The V gene is TRBV6-4, the J gene TRBJ2-3; the D gene TCRdb calls, TRBD1, cannot be checked with no DNA. The CDR3 contains 14 residues. Germline CDR1 reads MRHNA; CDR2 reads SNTAGT.

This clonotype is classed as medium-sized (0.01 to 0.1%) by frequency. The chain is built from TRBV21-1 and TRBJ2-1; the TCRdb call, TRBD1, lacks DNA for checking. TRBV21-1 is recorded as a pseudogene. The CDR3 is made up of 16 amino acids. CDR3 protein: CASSRKGGGGLNEQFF.

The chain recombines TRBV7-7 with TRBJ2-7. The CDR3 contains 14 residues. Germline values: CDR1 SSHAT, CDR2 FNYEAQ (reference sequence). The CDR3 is CASSLAGISYEQYF. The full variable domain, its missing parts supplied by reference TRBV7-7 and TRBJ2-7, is GAGVSQSPRYKVTKRGQDVTLRCDPISSHATLYWYQQALGQGPEFLTYFNYEAQPDKSGLPSDRFSAERPEGSISTLTIQRTEQRDSAMYRCASSLAGISYEQYFGPGTRLTVT.

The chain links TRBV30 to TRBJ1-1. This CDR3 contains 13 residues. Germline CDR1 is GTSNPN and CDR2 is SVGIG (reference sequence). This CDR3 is CAWSVVRNTEAFF.

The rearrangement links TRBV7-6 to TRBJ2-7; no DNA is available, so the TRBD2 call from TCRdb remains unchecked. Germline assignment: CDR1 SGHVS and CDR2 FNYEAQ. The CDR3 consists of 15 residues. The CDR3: CASSAGTSGTYEQYF.

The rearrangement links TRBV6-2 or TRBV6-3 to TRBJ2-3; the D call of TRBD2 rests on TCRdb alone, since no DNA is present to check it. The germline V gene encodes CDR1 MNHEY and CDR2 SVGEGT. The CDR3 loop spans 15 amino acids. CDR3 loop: CASSTGTSSSDTQYF.